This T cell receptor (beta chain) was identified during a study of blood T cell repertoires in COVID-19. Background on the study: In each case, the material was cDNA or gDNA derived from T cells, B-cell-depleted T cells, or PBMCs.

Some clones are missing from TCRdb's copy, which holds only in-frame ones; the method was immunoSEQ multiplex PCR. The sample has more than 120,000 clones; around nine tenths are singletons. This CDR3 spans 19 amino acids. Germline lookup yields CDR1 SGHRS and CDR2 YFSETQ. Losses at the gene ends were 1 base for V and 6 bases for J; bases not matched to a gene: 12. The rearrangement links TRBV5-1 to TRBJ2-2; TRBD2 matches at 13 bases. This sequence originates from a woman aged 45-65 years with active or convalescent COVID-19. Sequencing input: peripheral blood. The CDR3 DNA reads TGCGCCAGCAGCTTGACCTCCGGGACTAGCGGGGTCGGCGCCGGGGAGCTGTTTTTT. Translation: CASSLTSGTSGVGAGELFF.